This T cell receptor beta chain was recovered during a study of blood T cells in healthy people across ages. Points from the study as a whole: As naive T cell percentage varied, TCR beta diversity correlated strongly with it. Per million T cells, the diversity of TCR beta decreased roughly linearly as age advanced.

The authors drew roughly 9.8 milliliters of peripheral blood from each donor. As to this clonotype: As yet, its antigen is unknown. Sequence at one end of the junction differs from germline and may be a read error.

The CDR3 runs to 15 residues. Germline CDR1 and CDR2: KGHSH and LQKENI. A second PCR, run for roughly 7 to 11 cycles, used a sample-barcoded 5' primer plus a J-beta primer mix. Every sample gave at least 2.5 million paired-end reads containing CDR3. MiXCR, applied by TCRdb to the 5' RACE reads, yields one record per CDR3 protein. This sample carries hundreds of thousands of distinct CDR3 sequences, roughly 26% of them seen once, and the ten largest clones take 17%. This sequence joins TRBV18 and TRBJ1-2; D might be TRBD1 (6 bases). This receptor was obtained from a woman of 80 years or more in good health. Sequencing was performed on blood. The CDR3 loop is CAGSPEQGMIYGYTF. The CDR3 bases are TGTGCCGGCTCACCGGAACAGGGTATGATCTATGGCTACACCTTC.